This TCR beta chain was sequenced during a study of CD8+ T cells in alopecia areata. In the study overall: Patients in the treated group were given tofacitinib by mouth, 5 to 10 mg twice a day.

On this clone: The antigen is unknown.

cDNA prepared by RNA extraction and subsequent reverse transcription served as the template for sequencing. TCRdb keeps only in-frame clones here, not all; method: immunoSEQ multiplex PCR. Of tens of thousands of clones listed, about 96% are singletons. V trimming: 5 bases; J trimming: 0 bases; junction bases outside the gene matches: 4. Looked up from germline, CDR1 is SGHTA and CDR2 is FQGNSA. This CDR3 is 15 amino acids long. From PBMCs, CD4+ and CD8+ T cells were sorted. Study findings and constraints: Resident alphabeta T-cell populations of normal skin are likewise subject to sequencing in scalp samples.

This clonotype was obtained from a human donor with alopecia areata. Specimen: CD8+ T cells sorted from blood, collected at week 0. V and J are TRBV7-2 and TRBJ2-7, with 10 bases lining up with TRBD2. The DNA for the CDR3 is TGTGCCAGCAGCCCCGGACTAGCGGACTCCTACGAGCAGTACTTC. Its translation: CASSPGLADSYEQYF.